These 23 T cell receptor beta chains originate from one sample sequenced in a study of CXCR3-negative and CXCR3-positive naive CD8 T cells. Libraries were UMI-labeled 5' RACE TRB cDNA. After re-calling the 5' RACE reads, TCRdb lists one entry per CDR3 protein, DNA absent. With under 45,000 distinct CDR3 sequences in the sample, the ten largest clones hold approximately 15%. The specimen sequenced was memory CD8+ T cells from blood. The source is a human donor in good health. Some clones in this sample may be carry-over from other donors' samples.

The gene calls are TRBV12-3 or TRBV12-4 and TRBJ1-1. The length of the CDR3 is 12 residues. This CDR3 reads CASSLGGSEAFF.

CDR3 sequence reads: CATSRGTASTNEKLFF. The J gene is TRBJ1-4, the V gene TRBV15; TCRdb proposes TRBD1, but this gene call is untestable without DNA. The CDR3 has 16 amino acids. CDR1 is LNHNV and CDR2 is YYDKDF in the germline V gene (reference sequence).

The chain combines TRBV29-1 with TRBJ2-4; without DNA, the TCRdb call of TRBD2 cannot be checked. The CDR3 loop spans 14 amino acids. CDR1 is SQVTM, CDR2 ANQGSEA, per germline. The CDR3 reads CSVEGLGRENIQYF.

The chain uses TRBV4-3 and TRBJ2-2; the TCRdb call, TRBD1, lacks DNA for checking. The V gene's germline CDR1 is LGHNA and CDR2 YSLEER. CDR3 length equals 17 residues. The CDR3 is CASSQDSRTGVTGELFF.

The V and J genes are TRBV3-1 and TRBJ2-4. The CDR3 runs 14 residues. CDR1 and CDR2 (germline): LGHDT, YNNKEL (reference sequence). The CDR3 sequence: CASSQQSGSVIQYF.

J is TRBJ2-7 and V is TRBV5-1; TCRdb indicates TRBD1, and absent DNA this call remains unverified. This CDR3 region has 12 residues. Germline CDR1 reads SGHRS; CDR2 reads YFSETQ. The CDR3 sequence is CASSIPGSEQYF.

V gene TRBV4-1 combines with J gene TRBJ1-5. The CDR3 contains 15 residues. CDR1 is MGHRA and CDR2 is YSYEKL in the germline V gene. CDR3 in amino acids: CASSQVMDSNQPQHF.

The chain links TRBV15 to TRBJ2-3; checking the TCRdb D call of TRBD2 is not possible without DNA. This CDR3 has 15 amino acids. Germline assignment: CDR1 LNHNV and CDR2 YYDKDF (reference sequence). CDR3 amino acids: CATSSRASGGDTQYF.

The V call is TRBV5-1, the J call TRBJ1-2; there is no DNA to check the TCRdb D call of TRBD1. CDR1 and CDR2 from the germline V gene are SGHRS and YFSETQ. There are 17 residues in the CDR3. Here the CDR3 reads CASSHRGTGGPDDGYTF.

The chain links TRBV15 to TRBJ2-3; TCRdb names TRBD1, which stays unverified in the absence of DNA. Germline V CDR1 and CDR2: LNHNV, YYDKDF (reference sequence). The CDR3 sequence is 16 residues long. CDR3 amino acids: CATSRVLGAGSDTQYF. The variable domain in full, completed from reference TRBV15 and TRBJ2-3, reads DAMVIQNPRYQVTQFGKPVTLSCSQTLNHNVMYWYQQKSSQAPKLLFHYYDKDFNNEADTPDNFQSRRPNTSFCFLDIRSPGLGDTAMYLCATSRVLGAGSDTQYFGPGTRLTVL.

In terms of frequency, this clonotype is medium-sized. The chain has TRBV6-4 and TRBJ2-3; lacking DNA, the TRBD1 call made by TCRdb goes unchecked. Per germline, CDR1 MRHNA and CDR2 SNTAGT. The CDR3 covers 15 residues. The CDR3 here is CASSEGQGSTDTQYF.

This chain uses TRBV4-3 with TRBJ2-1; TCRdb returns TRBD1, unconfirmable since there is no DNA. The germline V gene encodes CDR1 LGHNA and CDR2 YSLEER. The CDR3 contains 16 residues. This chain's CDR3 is CASSQDAGAGYNEQFF.

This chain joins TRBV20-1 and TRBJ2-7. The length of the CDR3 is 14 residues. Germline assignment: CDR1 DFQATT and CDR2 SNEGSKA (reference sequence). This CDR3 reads CSARDLNSSYEQYF.

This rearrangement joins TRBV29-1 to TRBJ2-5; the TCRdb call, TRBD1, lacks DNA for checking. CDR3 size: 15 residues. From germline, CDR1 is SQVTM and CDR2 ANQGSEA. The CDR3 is CSVSHRDRAQETQYF.

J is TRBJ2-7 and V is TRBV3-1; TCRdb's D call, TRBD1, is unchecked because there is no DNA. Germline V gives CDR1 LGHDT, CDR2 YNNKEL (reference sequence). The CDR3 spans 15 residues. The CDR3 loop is CASSDPGSWGYEQYF.

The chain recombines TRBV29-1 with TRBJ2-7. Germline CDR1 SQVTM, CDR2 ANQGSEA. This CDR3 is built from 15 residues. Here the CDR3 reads CSVEDGQQGPYEQYF.

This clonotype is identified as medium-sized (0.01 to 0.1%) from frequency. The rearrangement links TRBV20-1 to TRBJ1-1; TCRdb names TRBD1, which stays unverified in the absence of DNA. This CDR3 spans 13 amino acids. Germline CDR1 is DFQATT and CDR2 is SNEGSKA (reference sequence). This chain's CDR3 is CSARGDRDFEAFF.

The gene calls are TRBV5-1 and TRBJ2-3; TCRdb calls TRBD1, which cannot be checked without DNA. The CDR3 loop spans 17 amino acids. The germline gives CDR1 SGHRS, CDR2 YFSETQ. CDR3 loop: CASSFTGGYSSTDTQYF.

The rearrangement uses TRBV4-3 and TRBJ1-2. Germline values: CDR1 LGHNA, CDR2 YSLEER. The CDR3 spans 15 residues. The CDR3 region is CASSQDGYGRYGYTF.

This CDR3 is CSVEGGKVMEANEQFF. The genes are TRBV29-1 and TRBJ2-1; TCRdb's D call of TRBD2 is untestable without DNA. The CDR3 covers 16 residues. Germline assignment: CDR1 SQVTM and CDR2 ANQGSEA.

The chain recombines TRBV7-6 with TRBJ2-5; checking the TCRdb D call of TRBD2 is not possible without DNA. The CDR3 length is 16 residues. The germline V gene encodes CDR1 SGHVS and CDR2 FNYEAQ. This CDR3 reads CASSSFSGALQETQYF. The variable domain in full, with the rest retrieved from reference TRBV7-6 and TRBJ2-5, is GAGVSQSPRYKVTKRGQDVALRCDPISGHVSLYWYRQALGQGPEFLTYFNYEAQQDKSGLPNDRFSAERPEGSISTLTIQRTEQRDSAMYRCASSSFSGALQETQYFGPGTRLLVL.

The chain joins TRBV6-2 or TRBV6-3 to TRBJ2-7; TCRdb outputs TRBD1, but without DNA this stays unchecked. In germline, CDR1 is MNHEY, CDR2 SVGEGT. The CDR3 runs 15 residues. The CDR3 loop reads CASSPPGTGVYEQYF.

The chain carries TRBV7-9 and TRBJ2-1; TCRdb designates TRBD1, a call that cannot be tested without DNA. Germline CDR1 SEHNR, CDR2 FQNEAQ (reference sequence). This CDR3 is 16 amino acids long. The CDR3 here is CASSPGTGEDYNEQFF. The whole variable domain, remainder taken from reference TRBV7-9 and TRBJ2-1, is DTGVSQNPRHKITKRGQNVTFRCDPISEHNRLYWYRQTLGQGPEFLTYFQNEAQLEKSRLLSDRFSAERPKGSFSTLEIQRTEQGDSAMYLCASSPGTGEDYNEQFFGPGTRLTVL.